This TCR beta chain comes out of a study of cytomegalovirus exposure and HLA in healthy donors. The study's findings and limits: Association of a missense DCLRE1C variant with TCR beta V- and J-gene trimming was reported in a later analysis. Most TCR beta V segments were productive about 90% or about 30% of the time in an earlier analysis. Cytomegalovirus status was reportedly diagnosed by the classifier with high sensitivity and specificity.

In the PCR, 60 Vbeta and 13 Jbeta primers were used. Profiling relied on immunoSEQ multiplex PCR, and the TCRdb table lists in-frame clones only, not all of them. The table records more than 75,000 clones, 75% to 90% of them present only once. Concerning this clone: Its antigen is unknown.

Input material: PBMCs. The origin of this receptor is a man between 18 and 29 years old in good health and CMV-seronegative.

CDR3 in amino acids: CASSFAGTTYNEQFF. CDR3 in DNA: TGTGCCAGCAGCTTCGCGGGGACGACCTACAATGAGCAGTTCTTC. The chain combines TRBV7-2 with TRBJ2-1; perhaps TRBD2 as D (6 bases). Germline loops: CDR1 SGHTA, CDR2 FQGNSA. Trimming stripped 3 bases from V and 2 bases from J, with 11 bases between. The CDR3 has 15 residues.